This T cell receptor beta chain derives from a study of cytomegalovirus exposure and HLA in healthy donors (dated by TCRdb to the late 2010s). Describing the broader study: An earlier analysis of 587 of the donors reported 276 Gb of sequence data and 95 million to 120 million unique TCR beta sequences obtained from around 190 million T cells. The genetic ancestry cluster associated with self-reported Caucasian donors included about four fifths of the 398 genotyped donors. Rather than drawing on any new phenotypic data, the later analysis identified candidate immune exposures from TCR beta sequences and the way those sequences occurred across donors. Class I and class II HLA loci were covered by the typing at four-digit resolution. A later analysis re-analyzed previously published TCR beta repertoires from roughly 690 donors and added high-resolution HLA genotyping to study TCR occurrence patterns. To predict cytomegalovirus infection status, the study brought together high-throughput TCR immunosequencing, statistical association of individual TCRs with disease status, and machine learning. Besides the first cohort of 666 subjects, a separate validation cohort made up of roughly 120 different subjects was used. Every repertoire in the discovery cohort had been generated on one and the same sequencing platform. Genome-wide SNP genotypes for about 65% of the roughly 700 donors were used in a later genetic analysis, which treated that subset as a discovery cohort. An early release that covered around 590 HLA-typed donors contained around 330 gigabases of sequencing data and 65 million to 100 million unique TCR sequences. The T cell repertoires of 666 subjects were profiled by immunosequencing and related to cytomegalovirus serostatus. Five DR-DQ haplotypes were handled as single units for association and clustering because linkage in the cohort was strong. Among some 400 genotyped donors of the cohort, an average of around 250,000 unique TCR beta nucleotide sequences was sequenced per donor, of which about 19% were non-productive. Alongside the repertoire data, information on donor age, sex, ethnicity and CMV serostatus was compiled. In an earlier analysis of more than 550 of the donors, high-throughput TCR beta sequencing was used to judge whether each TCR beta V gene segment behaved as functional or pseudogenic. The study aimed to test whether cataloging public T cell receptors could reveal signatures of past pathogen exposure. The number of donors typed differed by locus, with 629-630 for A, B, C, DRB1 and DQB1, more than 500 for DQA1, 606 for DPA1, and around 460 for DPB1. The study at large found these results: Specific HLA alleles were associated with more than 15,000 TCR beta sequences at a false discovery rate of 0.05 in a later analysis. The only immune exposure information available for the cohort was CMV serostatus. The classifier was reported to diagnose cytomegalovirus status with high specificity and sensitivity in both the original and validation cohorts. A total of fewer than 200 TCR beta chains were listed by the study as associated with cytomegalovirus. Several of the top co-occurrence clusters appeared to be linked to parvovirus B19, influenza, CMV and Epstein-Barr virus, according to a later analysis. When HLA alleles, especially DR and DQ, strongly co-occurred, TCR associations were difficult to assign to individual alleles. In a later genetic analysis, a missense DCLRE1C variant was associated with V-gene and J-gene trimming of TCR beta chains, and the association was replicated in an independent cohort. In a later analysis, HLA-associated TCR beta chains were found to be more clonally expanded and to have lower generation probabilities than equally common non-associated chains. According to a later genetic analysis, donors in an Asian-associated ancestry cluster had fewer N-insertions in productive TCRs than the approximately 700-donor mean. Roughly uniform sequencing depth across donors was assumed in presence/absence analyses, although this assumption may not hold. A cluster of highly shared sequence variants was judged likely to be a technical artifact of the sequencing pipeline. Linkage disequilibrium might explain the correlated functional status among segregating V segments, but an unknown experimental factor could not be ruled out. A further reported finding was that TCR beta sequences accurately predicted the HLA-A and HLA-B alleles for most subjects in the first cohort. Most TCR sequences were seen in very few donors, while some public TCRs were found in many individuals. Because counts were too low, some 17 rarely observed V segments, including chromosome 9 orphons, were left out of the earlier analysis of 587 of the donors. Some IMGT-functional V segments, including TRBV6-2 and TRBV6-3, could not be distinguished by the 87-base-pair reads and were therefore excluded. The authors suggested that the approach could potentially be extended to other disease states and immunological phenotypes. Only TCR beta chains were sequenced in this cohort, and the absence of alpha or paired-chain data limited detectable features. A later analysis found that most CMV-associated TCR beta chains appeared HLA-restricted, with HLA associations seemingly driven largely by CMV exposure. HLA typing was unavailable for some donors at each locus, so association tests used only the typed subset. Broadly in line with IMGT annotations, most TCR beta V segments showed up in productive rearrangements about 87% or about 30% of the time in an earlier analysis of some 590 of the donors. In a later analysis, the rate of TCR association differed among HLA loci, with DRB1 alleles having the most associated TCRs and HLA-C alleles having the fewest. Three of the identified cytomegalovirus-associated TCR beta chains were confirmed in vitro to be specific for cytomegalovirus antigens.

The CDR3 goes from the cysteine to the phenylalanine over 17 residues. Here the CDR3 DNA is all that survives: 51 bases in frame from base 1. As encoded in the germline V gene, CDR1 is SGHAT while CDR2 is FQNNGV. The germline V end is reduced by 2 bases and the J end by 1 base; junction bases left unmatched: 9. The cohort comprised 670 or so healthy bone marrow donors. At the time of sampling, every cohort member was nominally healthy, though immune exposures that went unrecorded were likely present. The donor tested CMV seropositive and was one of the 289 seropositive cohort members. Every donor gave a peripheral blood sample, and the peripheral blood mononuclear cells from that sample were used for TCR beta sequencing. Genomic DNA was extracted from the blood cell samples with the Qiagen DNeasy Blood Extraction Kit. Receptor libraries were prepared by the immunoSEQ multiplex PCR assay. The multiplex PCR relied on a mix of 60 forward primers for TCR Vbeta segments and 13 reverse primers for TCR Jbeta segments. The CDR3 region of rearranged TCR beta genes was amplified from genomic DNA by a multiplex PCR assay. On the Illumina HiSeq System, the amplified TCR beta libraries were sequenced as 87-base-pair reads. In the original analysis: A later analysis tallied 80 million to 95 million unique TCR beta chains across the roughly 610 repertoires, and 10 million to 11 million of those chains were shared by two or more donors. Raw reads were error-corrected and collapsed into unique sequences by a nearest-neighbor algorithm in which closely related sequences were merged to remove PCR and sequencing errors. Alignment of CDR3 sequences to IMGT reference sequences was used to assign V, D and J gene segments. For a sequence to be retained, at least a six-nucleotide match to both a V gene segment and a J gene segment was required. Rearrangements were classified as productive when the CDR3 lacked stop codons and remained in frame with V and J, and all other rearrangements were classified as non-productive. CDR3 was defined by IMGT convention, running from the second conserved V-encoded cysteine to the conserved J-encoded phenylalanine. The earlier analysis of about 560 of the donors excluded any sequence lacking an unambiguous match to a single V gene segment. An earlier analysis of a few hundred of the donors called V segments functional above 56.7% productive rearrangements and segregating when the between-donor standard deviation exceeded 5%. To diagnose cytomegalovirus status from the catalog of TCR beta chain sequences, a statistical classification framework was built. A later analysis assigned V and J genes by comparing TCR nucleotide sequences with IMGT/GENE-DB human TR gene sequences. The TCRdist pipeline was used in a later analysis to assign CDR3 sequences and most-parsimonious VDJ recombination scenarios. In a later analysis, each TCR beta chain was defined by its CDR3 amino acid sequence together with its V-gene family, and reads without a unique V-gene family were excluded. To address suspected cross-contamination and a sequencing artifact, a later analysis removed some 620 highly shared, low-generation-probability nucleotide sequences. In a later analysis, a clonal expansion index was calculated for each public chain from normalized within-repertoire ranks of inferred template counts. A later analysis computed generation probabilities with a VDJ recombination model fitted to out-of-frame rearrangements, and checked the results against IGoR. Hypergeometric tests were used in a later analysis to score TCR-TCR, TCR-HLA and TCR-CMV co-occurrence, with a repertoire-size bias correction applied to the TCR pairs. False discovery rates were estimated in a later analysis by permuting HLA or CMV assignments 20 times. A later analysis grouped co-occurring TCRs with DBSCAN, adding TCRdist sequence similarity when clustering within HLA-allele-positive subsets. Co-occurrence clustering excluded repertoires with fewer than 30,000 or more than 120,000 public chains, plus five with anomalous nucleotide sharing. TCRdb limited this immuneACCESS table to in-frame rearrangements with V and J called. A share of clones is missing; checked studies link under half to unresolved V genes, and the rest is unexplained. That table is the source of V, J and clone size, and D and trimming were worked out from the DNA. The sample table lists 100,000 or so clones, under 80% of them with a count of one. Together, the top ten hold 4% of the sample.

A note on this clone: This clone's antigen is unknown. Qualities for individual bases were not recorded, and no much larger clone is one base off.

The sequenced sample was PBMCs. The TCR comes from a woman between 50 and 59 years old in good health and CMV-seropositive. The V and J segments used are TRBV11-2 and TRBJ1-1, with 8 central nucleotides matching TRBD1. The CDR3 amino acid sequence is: CASSLNALGQANTEAFF. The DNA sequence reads TGTGCCAGCAGCTTAAACGCCTTGGGACAGGCGAACACTGAAGCTTTCTTT. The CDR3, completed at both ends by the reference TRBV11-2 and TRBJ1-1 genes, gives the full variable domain EAGVAQSPRYKIIEKRQSVAFWCNPISGHATLYWYQQILGQGPKLLIQFQNNGVVDDSQLPKDRFSAERLKGVDSTLKIQPAKLEDSAVYLCASSLNALGQANTEAFFGQGTRLTVV.